Each of the 10 T cell receptor beta chains below was sequenced from the same sample in a study of blood T cells in healthy people across ages. Through a sample-barcoded 5' primer and a J-beta primer mix, a second PCR was run for roughly 7 to 12 cycles. Each CDR3 protein gets one entry after TCRdb re-called the 5' RACE reads with MiXCR. The table includes hundreds of thousands of distinct CDR3 sequences, approximately 44% detected once. The sample comprised blood. Receptors originate from a man between 60 and 70 years old in good health.

The rearrangement joins TRBV4-3 to TRBJ2-3; weak D call: TRBD2 (6 bases). The V and J ends lost 1 base and 2 bases respectively, with 13 bases between them. This CDR3 spans 16 amino acids. CDR1 is LGHNA and CDR2 is YSLEER in the germline V gene. The CDR3 spells CASSQAYSGPTDTQYF. CDR3 coding DNA: TGCGCCAGCAGCCAAGCTTATAGCGGACCCACAGATACGCAGTATTTT.

This clonotype was seen more than once but under ten times. This chain links TRBV4-1 with TRBJ2-1, with no clear D. The CDR3 has 16 residues. The V end was cut by 2 bases, the J end by 4 bases, with 15 bases between. Germline values: CDR1 MGHRA, CDR2 YSYEKL. The CDR3 spells CASSQWAPQTYNEQFF. The CDR3 region has the DNA TGCGCCAGCAGCCAATGGGCCCCCCAGACATACAATGAGCAGTTCTTC.

This clonotype was observed a few times. This rearrangement joins TRBV5-1 to TRBJ2-3, with D possibly being TRBD2 (6 bases). The ends were cut back, 5 bases at V and 4 bases at J, with 17 bases in the middle. CDR1 and CDR2 from the germline V gene are SGHRS and YFSETQ. The CDR3 is made up of 15 amino acids. The CDR3 spells CASSFKGGSADTQYF. The CDR3 coding sequence is TGCGCCAGCAGTTTCAAGGGAGGTAGCGCAGATACGCAGTATTTT.

V usage is TRBV15 and J usage is TRBJ2-3, with D unclear. The CDR3 totals 15 residues. The V end was cut by 1 base, the J end by 2 bases, with 10 bases between. Germline CDR1 and CDR2: LNHNV and YYDKDF (reference sequence). The CDR3 loop is CATSRVTPVTDTQYF. CDR3 nucleotide sequence: TGTGCCACCAGCAGAGTTACCCCGGTCACAGATACGCAGTATTTT.

The chain uses TRBV6-5 and TRBJ2-7, with no clear D. This CDR3 spans 16 amino acids. Germline V gene sequence: CDR1 MNHEY, CDR2 SVGAGI. V lost 0 bases, J lost 0 bases, and 12 bases lay in between. CDR3 protein: CASSYSRRRSSYEQYF. The CDR3 nucleotides read TGTGCCAGCAGTTACTCGCGACGTCGGAGCTCCTACGAGCAGTACTTC.

The V gene is TRBV6-1, the J gene TRBJ2-1, with 12 bases matching TRBD2. With V trimmed by 9 bases and J by 0 bases, 3 bases remained unmatched. Germline V gene data show CDR1 as MNHNS and CDR2 as SASEGT. The CDR3 has 15 residues. The CDR3 reads CASPTSGGSYNEQFF. Here the CDR3 DNA reads TGTGCCAGTCCGACTAGCGGGGGCTCCTACAATGAGCAGTTCTTC.

This chain joins TRBV30 and TRBJ2-1; D perhaps matches TRBD1 (5 bases). From germline, CDR1 is GTSNPN and CDR2 SVGIG (reference sequence). V dropped 0 bases and J dropped 3 bases, with 12 bases sitting between them. The CDR3 extends over 15 amino acids. CDR3 sequence reads: CAWSVVQGYYNEQFF. Here the CDR3 DNA reads TGTGCCTGGAGTGTCGTGCAGGGCTACTACAATGAGCAGTTCTTC.

This clonotype has a single count. Just one base apart from a much larger clone, this may be a read error. The rearrangement links TRBV15 to TRBJ2-4, with D possibly being TRBD1 or TRBD2 (5 bases each). The DNA end is more similar to TRBJ2-7, so the J call may be wrong. The CDR3 consists of 16 residues. The germline CDR1 and CDR2 sequences are LNHNV and YYDKDF (reference sequence). The CDR3 is CATSKSSGTETYEQYF. For the CDR3, the DNA is TGTGCCACCAGCAAATCGTCCGGGACGGAGACCTACGAGCAGTACTTC.

The CDR3 bases are TGTGCCAGCTCCCGGGGGGGGACCTACGAGCAGTACTTC. This gives the protein CASSRGGTYEQYF. The genes are TRBV18 and TRBJ2-7; 8 bases align to TRBD2. The CDR3 consists of 13 residues. CDR1 KGHSH and CDR2 LQKENI come from the germline V gene. V shed 6 bases and J 2 bases; nucleotides not matched to a gene: 3.

This chain links TRBV7-2 with TRBJ2-3; 9 positions match TRBD2. The ends lost 6 bases at V and 1 base at J; junction bases unmatched: 5. There are 15 residues in the CDR3. In germline, CDR1 is SGHTA, CDR2 FQGNSA. CDR3 residues: CASRLIAGGTDTQYF. DNA of the CDR3: TGTGCCAGCAGATTGATAGCGGGGGGCACAGATACGCAGTATTTT.